What follows are 20 T cell receptor beta chains derived from one specimen sequenced in a study of blood T cell repertoires in COVID-19. This table comes from immunoSEQ multiplex PCR, and its TCRdb copy is limited to in-frame clones, with some not included. The sample holds 25,000 to 35,000 clones; around 94% are singletons and the top ten take roughly 0.83%. The sample was peripheral blood. These TCRs come from a woman in her 70s with COVID-19, enrolled during active disease.

The sample holds one count of this clone. This sequence joins TRBV5-1 and TRBJ1-3, with 9 bases matching TRBD1. The junction had 4 bases not matched to a gene; V was cut back by 0 bases and J by 0 bases. This CDR3 spans 17 amino acids. The germline gives CDR1 SGHRS, CDR2 YFSETQ. DNA of the CDR3: TGCGCCAGCAGCTTGGTAGGACAGGGGCTCTCTGGAAACACCATATATTTT. Amino acid sequence: CASSLVGQGLSGNTIYF.

This clone was observed a handful of times. The chain couples TRBV30 to TRBJ2-7; D may be TRBD1 (6 bases). CDR3 length: 14 amino acids. CDR1 and CDR2 (germline): GTSNPN, SVGIG (reference sequence). Trimming shortened V by 8 bases and J by 0 bases, and 17 bases separated the two germline ends. CDR3 in amino acids: CAGHWTVGSYEQYF. The CDR3 nucleotides are TGTGCCGGACATTGGACAGTCGGCTCCTACGAGCAGTACTTC.

This chain joins TRBV11-2 and TRBJ1-1; no reliable D call. CDR1 SGHAT and CDR2 FQNNGV come from the germline V gene. The CDR3 covers 13 residues. V was cut by 7 bases and J by 1 base, with 10 bases left in between. CDR3: CASKRSGNTEAFF. CDR3 bases: TGTGCCAGCAAACGGTCGGGGAACACTGAAGCTTTCTTT. The complete variable domain, with remaining parts taken from reference TRBV11-2 and TRBJ1-1, reads EAGVAQSPRYKIIEKRQSVAFWCNPISGHATLYWYQQILGQGPKLLIQFQNNGVVDDSQLPKDRFSAERLKGVDSTLKIQPAKLEDSAVYLCASKRSGNTEAFFGQGTRLTVV.

The chain combines TRBV9 with TRBJ1-2; no definite D call. Germline V gives CDR1 SGDLS, CDR2 YYNGEE. This CDR3 comprises 17 residues. Trimming stripped 0 bases from V and 1 base from J, with 16 bases between. This CDR3 reads CASSVGASQFLNYGYTF. CDR3 nucleotide sequence: TGTGCCAGCAGCGTAGGGGCGAGCCAATTCCTTAACTATGGCTACACCTTC.

The rearrangement uses TRBV7-9 and TRBJ2-7, with TRBD2 matching 13 bases. CDR3 size: 18 residues. The V segment lost 4 bases and the J segment 2 bases; nucleotides outside the gene matches: 11. Germline loops: CDR1 SEHNR, CDR2 FQNEAQ (reference sequence). The CDR3 sequence is CASSSIPGTSGKPYEQYF. The CDR3 DNA sequence: TGTGCCAGCAGCTCAATTCCCGGGACTAGCGGGAAGCCCTACGAGCAGTACTTC. Combining the CDR3 with reference TRBV7-9 and TRBJ2-7 gives the whole variable domain DTGVSQNPRHKITKRGQNVTFRCDPISEHNRLYWYRQTLGQGPEFLTYFQNEAQLEKSRLLSDRFSAERPKGSFSTLEIQRTEQGDSAMYLCASSSIPGTSGKPYEQYFGPGTRLTVT.

The gene calls are TRBV5-4 and TRBJ2-7; perhaps TRBD2 as D (6 bases). Germline assignment: CDR1 SGHNT and CDR2 YYREEE (reference sequence). CDR3 length: 12 residues. V was clipped by 4 bases and J by 6 bases, with 11 bases between them. CDR3 sequence (DNA): TGTGCCAGCAGCCCTCCAGCGGGCGAGCAGTACTTC. This sequence encodes CASSPPAGEQYF.

V usage is TRBV29-1 and J usage is TRBJ2-3; TRBD2 matches at 9 bases. J gave up 4 bases and V 6 bases, and 11 bases lay outside the gene matches. CDR1 is SQVTM and CDR2 is ANQGSEA in the germline V gene. There are 15 residues in the CDR3. The CDR3 loop reads CSVVNTGLASDTQYF. The CDR3 DNA follows: TGCAGCGTGGTTAATACGGGACTAGCTTCAGATACGCAGTATTTT.

The genes are TRBV5-1 and TRBJ1-1, with 8 bases aligning to TRBD1. V lost 5 bases to trimming and J lost 7 bases; unmatched junction nucleotides: 16. Germline-derived CDR1 and CDR2 are SGHRS and YFSETQ. There are 16 residues in the CDR3. In nucleotides, the CDR3 is TGCGCCAGCAGTCCTGAGGACAGGGTCCCGTGGAGTGAAGCTTTCTTT. Protein product: CASSPEDRVPWSEAFF.

The chain joins TRBV18 to TRBJ1-1, with 8 bases lining up with TRBD1. J was trimmed by 0 bases and V by 3 bases; bases with no gene match: 6. Germline CDR1 reads KGHSH; CDR2 reads LQKENI. This CDR3 is built from 16 residues. The CDR3 DNA is TGTGCCAGCTCACCGGGACAGGTTGTCATGAACACTGAAGCTTTCTTT. Translated: CASSPGQVVMNTEAFF. Combining the CDR3 with reference TRBV18 and TRBJ1-1 gives the whole variable domain NAGVMQNPRHLVRRRGQEARLRCSPMKGHSHVYWYRQLPEEGLKFMVYLQKENIIDESGMPKERFSAEFPKEGPSILRIQQVVRGDSAAYFCASSPGQVVMNTEAFFGQGTRLTVV.

This chain links TRBV19 with TRBJ2-2, with 9 bases aligning to TRBD1. The germline gives CDR1 LNHDA, CDR2 SQIVND (reference sequence). V lost 5 bases to trimming and J lost 6 bases; unmatched junction nucleotides: 10. The CDR3 spans 16 residues. CDR3 protein: CASSVVGGQGSGELFF. The CDR3 bases are TGTGCCAGTAGTGTCGTAGGGGGACAGGGATCCGGGGAGCTGTTTTTT.

This chain connects TRBV27 to TRBJ2-2, with 12 bases identical to TRBD2. After removal of 9 bases from V and 6 bases from J, the junction contained 2 bases not matched to a gene. Per the germline V gene, CDR1 is MNHEY and CDR2 is SMNVEV (reference sequence). There are 13 residues in the CDR3. The CDR3 DNA is TGTGCCAGTGGACTAGCGGGACCCGGGGAGCTGTTTTTT. This encodes CASGLAGPGELFF.

The sample holds one count of this clone. The gene calls are TRBV19 and TRBJ2-3; maybe TRBD1 (6 bases). V lost 3 bases and J lost 5, with 18 bases in between. The V gene's germline CDR1 is LNHDA and CDR2 SQIVND (reference sequence). CDR3 length: 16 amino acids. The CDR3 sequence: CASSMGAGQTGDTQYF. CDR3 sequence (DNA): TGTGCCAGTAGTATGGGGGCAGGACAGACGGGAGATACGCAGTATTTT.

This clone appeared once. The CDR3 sequence: CASIRLKITQGVGQPQHF. The CDR3 DNA follows: TGTGCCAGCATACGACTGAAGATCACCCAAGGGGTGGGCCAGCCCCAGCATTTT. This chain joins TRBV21-1 and TRBJ1-5; TRBD1, the D gene given by the table, was not confirmed from the DNA. TRBV21-1 is shown as a pseudogene. There are 18 residues in the CDR3.

This chain connects TRBV9 to TRBJ2-3; perhaps TRBD2 as D (7 bases). The CDR3 covers 15 residues. V was cut by 0 bases and J by 5 bases, with 13 bases left in between. From germline, CDR1 is SGDLS and CDR2 YYNGEE. The DNA of the CDR3 is TGTGCCAGCAGCGTAGCTGCGGGGGCCGGAGATACGCAGTATTTT. This translates into CASSVAAGAGDTQYF.

In nucleotides, the CDR3 is TGCGCCAGCAGCCAAGATCGGCGGGGGACCGAGACCCAGTACTTC. Protein product: CASSQDRRGTETQYF. The chain uses TRBV4-3 and TRBJ2-5; 7 nucleotides match TRBD2. Germline CDR1 is LGHNA and CDR2 is YSLEER. After removal of 0 bases from V and 5 bases from J, the junction contained 6 bases not matched to a gene. This CDR3 has 15 residues.

The chain employs TRBV5-4 and TRBJ2-7; 8 positions agree with TRBD2. Germline CDR1 is SGHNT and CDR2 is YYREEE (reference sequence). The CDR3 sequence is 16 residues long. J lost 3 bases, V lost 4 bases, and 12 bases had no gene match. CDR3 sequence (DNA): TGTGCCAGCAGCCCTAAGGGCGGGAGGTACGACTACGAGCAGTACTTC. Its protein is CASSPKGGRYDYEQYF.

This clone occurred once. This rearrangement joins TRBV2 to TRBJ2-6; D perhaps matches TRBD2 (6 bases). Germline values: CDR1 SNHLY, CDR2 FYNNEI. V lost 1 base and J lost 2, with 18 bases in between. This CDR3 contains 19 residues. DNA for the CDR3: TGTGCCAGCAGTGAAGTAAGACTAGGGAGGATCGCTGGGGCCAACGTCCTGACTTTC. Encoded protein: CASSEVRLGRIAGANVLTF.

This clone has a single count. The genes are TRBV6-5 and TRBJ2-1, with D unresolved. Germline V gene lookup returns CDR1 MNHEY and CDR2 SVGAGI. V was pared by 6 bases and J by 1 base, with 13 bases between. There are 15 residues in the CDR3. For the CDR3, the DNA is TGTGCCAGCAGCCTGACACGTTCTTCCTACAATGAGCAGTTCTTC. It translates to CASSLTRSSYNEQFF.

The chain carries TRBV2 and TRBJ1-1; the D is unclear. Trimming shortened V by 4 bases and J by 8 bases, and 11 bases separated the two germline ends. Germline assignment: CDR1 SNHLY and CDR2 FYNNEI. This CDR3 has 12 amino acids. The CDR3 bases are TGTGCCAGCAGTGGATACCGGTCGGAAGCTTTCTTT. Translating gives CASSGYRSEAFF.

This chain uses TRBV7-2 with TRBJ2-3; 8 positions match TRBD2. Trimming removed 0 bases from V and 6 bases from J; junction bases left unmatched: 8. The CDR3 runs 16 residues. Per the germline V gene, CDR1 is SGHTA and CDR2 is FQGNSA. The CDR3 region has the DNA TGTGCCAGCAGCTTAGCGTCAGCGGGGGCCCGGGATACGCAGTATTTT. This translates into CASSLASAGARDTQYF.